One sample yielded the 11 T cell receptor beta chains listed below, sequenced in a study of cytomegalovirus exposure and HLA in healthy donors. It was with 60 Vbeta and 13 Jbeta primers that the PCR ran. The method was immunoSEQ multiplex PCR; TCRdb's version includes in-frame clones alone and lacks a portion of them. There are around 200,000 clones in the sample; more than 65% occur only once, and 1% to 1.5% lies in the top ten. Sequences were obtained from PBMCs. Receptors were obtained from a girl aged 2-15 years in good health and CMV-seropositive.

Written as DNA, the CDR3 is TGTGCCAGCGGAGCGGTAGCCAAAAACATTCAGTACTTC. Amino acid sequence: CASGAVAKNIQYF. This chain joins TRBV6-5 and TRBJ2-4; the D gene is possibly TRBD2 (5 bases). Trimming cost V 8 bases and J 0 bases, with 8 bases left between them. The length of the CDR3 is 13 residues. Germline V gene sequence: CDR1 MNHEY, CDR2 SVGAGI.

The rearrangement links TRBV9 to TRBJ2-3; tentatively, D is TRBD2 (5 bases). Germline CDR1 SGDLS, CDR2 YYNGEE. CDR3 length: 12 amino acids. V lost 0 bases and J lost 6, with 5 bases in between. CDR3 sequence reads: CASSVGGDTQYF. CDR3 sequence (DNA): TGTGCCAGCAGCGTAGGAGGGGATACGCAGTATTTT.

This chain links TRBV9 with TRBJ2-1; 10 nucleotides agree with TRBD2. Germline V gene lookup returns CDR1 SGDLS and CDR2 YYNGEE. The CDR3 consists of 18 residues. After removal of 0 bases from V and 1 base from J, the junction contained 7 bases not matched to a gene. CDR3 DNA sequence: TGTGCCAGCAGCGTAGTTGGTAGCGGGGGGCCGTCCTACAATGAGCAGTTCTTC. Protein sequence: CASSVVGSGGPSYNEQFF.

Only one count was recorded for this clone. The CDR3 loop is CAWEERLRGYTF. In nucleotides, the CDR3 is TGTGCCTGGGAAGAGCGACTGAGAGGCTACACCTTC. V is TRBV30 and J is TRBJ1-2; the D is unclear. V lost 5 bases to trimming and J lost 8 bases, with 15 bases between them. The germline V gene has CDR1 GTSNPN and CDR2 SVGIG (reference sequence). CDR3 length: 12 residues.

This clone was seen only once. The chain joins TRBV12-5 to TRBJ2-7; 8 nucleotides agree with TRBD2. There are 17 residues in the CDR3. Germline CDR1 is LGHNT and CDR2 is FRNRAP. V lost 2 bases, J lost 0 bases, and 9 bases stayed unmatched. CDR3 DNA sequence: TGTGCTAGTGGTTTGCTCCTTAGCGGGGACCTCTCCTACGAGCAGTACTTC. Amino acid sequence: CASGLLLSGDLSYEQYF. Full variable domain (remainder filled in from reference TRBV12-5 and TRBJ2-7): DARVTQTPRHKVTEMGQEVTMRCQPILGHNTVFWYRQTMMQGLELLAYFRNRAPLDDSGMPKDRFSAEMPDATLATLKIQPSEPRDSAVYFCASGLLLSGDLSYEQYFGPGTRLTVT.

The chain has TRBV5-1 and TRBJ2-2, with D maybe TRBD2 (7 bases). With 2 bases removed from V and 7 bases from J, the gap between germline ends came to 21 bases. This CDR3 is built from 17 residues. Germline lookup yields CDR1 SGHRS and CDR2 YFSETQ. The CDR3 DNA reads as TGCGCCAGCAGCTTTGGGGCGGGGGCCCAAGGCGGCGGGGAGCTGTTTTTT. This gives the protein CASSFGAGAQGGGELFF. The whole variable domain, filled in from reference TRBV5-1 and TRBJ2-2, reads KAGVTQTPRYLIKTRGQQVTLSCSPISGHRSVSWYQQTPGQGLQFLFEYFSETQRNKGNFPGRFSGRQFSNSRSEMNVSTLELGDSALYLCASSFGAGAQGGGELFFGEGSRLTVL.

J is TRBJ1-2 and V is TRBV27, with D hard to call. CDR3 size: 13 residues. Trimming cost V 6 bases and J 5 bases, with 13 bases left between them. The germline gives CDR1 MNHEY, CDR2 SMNVEV (reference sequence). DNA for the CDR3: TGTGCCAGCAGCTTCAACAGAGCTTATGGCTACACCTTC. Translated, it gives CASSFNRAYGYTF.

In this sample, this clone turned up a few times. The rearrangement joins TRBV6-6 to TRBJ2-1; 8 nucleotides line up with TRBD2. The J segment lost 9 bases and the V segment lost 6 bases, leaving 7 bases of the junction unmatched. The CDR3 runs to 13 residues. CDR1 is MNHNY and CDR2 is SVGAGI in the germline V gene (reference sequence). The CDR3 loop reads CASRGTSFAEQFF. The DNA for the CDR3 is TGTGCCAGCAGGGGGACTAGTTTTGCTGAGCAGTTCTTC.

This clone occurred once. The chain combines TRBV7-8 with TRBJ1-6; 8 nucleotides match TRBD1. The CDR3 has 15 amino acids. CDR1 is SGHVS and CDR2 is FQNEAQ in the germline V gene. The V and J ends lost 1 base and 8 bases, in that order; junction bases with no gene match: 4. CDR3 nucleotides: TGTGCCAGCAGCTTAGGACCGGGACAGGATTCACCCCTCCACTTT. This encodes CASSLGPGQDSPLHF.

The chain uses TRBV13 and TRBJ2-2, with TRBD2 matching over 8 bases. Germline V gene lookup returns CDR1 PRHDT and CDR2 FYEKMQ (reference sequence). J gave up 0 bases and V 6 bases, and 9 bases lay outside the gene matches. The CDR3 is 17 amino acids. The CDR3: CASRRGGRSANTGELFF. CDR3 DNA: TGTGCCAGCAGGCGAGGCGGGAGGAGCGCGAACACCGGGGAGCTGTTTTTT.

J is TRBJ1-1 and V is TRBV13, with D perhaps matching TRBD1 (5 bases). The CDR3 consists of 14 residues. From germline, CDR1 is PRHDT and CDR2 FYEKMQ (reference sequence). Trimming left V 6 bases short and J 0 bases short, with 11 bases between. The CDR3 nucleotides are TGTGCCAGCAGGCCGGGACTCATGAACACTGAAGCTTTCTTT. Amino acid sequence: CASRPGLMNTEAFF.